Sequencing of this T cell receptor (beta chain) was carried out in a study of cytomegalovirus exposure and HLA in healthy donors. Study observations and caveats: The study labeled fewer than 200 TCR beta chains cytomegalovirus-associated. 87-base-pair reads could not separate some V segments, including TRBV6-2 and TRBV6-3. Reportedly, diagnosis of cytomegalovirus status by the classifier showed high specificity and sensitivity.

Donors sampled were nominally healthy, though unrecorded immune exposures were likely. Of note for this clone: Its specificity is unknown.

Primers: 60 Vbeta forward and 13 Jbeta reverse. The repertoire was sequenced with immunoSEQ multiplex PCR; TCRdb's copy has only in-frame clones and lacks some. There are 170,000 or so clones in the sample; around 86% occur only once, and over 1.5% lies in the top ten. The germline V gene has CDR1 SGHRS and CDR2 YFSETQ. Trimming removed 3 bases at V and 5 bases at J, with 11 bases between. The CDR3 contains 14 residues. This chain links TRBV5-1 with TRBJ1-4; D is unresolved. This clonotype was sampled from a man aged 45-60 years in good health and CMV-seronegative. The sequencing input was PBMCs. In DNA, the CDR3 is TGCGCCAGCAGCTCGGCGGGTCTAAATGAAAAACTGTTTTTT. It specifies CASSSAGLNEKLFF.